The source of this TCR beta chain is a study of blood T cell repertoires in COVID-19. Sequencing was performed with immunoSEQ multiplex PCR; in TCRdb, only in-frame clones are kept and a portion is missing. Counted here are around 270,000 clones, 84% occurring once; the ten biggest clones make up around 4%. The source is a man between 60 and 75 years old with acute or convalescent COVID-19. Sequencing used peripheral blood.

The CDR3: CASSQGGWGNSPLHF. CDR3 nucleotide sequence: TGCGCCAGCAGCCAGGGAGGCTGGGGGAATTCACCCCTCCACTTT. This chain joins TRBV4-1 and TRBJ1-6; D is possibly TRBD1 (5 bases). The CDR3 spans 15 residues. The V end lost 3 bases, the J end lost 7 bases, and 13 bases lay between the germline ends. CDR1 is MGHRA, CDR2 YSYEKL, per germline.